This TCR beta chain derives from a study of cytomegalovirus exposure and HLA in healthy donors. As to this clone: Antigen specificity is unknown.

Points from the study as a whole: TCR beta V- and J-gene trimming was later associated with a missense DCLRE1C variant.

The CDR3 contains 15 residues. Trimming stripped 0 bases from V and 8 bases from J, with 15 bases between. The germline CDR1 and CDR2 sequences are SGDLS and YYNGEE. 13 Jbeta primers and 60 Vbeta primers were used for the PCR. Sequencing used immunoSEQ multiplex PCR; TCRdb keeps in-frame clones, though not all of them. The sample's table shows around 210,000 clones. The source material was PBMCs. This chain joins TRBV9 and TRBJ2-1; D might be TRBD2 (5 bases). The TCR sequence derives from a woman younger than 45 in good health and CMV-seropositive. The chain's CDR3 is CASSVGASYEHEQFF. DNA for the CDR3: TGTGCCAGCAGCGTAGGAGCTAGCTATGAGCATGAGCAGTTCTTC.